This TCR beta chain was observed in a study of control samples from healthy donors and cancer patients. The germline V gene has CDR1 SGHTA and CDR2 FQGTGA. This CDR3 is 17 amino acids long. V lost 5 bases and J lost 0, with 17 bases in between. The table came from immunoSEQ multiplex PCR; TCRdb's copy has only in-frame clones and leaves some out. The top ten clones hold around 1.3% of a sample with tens of thousands of clones, roughly nine tenths of them seen once. V usage is TRBV7-3 and J usage is TRBJ2-1, with D tentatively TRBD2 (6 bases). The clonotype originates from a woman aged 50 to 60 in good health. The specimen sequenced was blood. The DNA for the CDR3 is TGTGCCAGCAGCCCCCTCCCGGGAGCCAGCTCCTACAATGAGCAGTTCTTC. This encodes CASSPLPGASSYNEQFF.